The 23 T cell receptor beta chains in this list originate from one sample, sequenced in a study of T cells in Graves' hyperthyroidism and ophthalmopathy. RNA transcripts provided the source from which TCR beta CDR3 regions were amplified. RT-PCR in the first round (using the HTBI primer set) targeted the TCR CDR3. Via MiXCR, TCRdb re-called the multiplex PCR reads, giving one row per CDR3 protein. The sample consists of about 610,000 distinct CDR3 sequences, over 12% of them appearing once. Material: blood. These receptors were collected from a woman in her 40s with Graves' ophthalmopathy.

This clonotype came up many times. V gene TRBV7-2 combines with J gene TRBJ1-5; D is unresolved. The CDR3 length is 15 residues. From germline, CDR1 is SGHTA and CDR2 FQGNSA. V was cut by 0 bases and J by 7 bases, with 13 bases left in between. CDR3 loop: CASSLASGRWQPQHF. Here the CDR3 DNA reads TGTGCCAGCAGCTTAGCGTCCGGGAGGTGGCAGCCCCAGCATTTT.

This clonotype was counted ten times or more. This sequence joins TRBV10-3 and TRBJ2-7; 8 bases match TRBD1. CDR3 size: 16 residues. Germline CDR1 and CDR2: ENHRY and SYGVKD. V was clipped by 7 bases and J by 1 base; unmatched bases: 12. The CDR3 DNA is TGTGCCATCACCCAAAGCCTCGGGACAGGATCCTACGAGCAGTACTTC. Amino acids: CAITQSLGTGSYEQYF.

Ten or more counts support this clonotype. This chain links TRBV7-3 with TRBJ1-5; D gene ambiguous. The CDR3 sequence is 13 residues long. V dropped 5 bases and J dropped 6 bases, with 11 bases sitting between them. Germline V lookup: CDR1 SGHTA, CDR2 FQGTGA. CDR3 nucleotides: TGTGCCAGCAGCCCCAATTCGGTTCAGCCCCAGCATTTT. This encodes CASSPNSVQPQHF.

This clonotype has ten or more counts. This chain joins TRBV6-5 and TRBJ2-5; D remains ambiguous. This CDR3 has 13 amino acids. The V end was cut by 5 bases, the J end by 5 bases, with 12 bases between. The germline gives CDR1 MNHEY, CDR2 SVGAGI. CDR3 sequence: CASSRPQRETQYF. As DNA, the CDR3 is TGTGCCAGCAGTCGTCCCCAAAGGGAGACCCAGTACTTC.

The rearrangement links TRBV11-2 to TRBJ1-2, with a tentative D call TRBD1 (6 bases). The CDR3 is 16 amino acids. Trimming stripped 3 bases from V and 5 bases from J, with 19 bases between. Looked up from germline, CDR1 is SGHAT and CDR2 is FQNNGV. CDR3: CASSFGSTGGGYGYTF. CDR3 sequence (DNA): TGTGCCAGCAGCTTTGGTTCGACAGGAGGAGGGTATGGCTACACCTTC.

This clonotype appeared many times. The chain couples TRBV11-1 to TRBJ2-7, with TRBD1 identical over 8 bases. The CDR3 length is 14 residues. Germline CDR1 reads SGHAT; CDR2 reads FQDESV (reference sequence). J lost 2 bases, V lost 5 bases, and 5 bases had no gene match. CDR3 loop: CASSRQGKAYEQYF. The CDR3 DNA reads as TGTGCCAGCAGCCGACAGGGGAAAGCCTACGAGCAGTACTTC.

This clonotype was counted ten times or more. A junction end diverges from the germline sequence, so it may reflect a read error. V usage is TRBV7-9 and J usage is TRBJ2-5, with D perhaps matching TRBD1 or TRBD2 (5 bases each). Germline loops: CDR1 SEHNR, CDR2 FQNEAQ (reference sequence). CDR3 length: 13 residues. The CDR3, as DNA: TGTGCCTGCAGCTTAAGAGGGGTGGAGACCCAGTACTTC. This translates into CACSLRGVETQYF.

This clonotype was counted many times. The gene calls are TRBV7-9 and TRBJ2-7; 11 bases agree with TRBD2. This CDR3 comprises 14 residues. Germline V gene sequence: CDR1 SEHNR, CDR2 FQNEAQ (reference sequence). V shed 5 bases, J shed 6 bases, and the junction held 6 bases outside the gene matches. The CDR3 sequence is CASSPLAGGSEQYF. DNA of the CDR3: TGTGCCAGCAGCCCCTTAGCGGGAGGGAGCGAGCAGTACTTC.

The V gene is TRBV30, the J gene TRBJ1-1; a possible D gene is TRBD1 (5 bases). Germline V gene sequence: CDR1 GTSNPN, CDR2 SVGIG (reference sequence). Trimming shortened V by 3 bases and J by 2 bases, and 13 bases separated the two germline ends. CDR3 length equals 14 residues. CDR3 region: CAWSGGRINTEAFF. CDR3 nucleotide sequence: TGTGCCTGGAGCGGGGGACGGATAAACACTGAAGCTTTCTTT. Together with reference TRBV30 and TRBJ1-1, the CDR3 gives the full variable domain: SQTIHQWPATLVQPVGSPLSLECTVEGTSNPNLYWYRQAAGRGLQLLFYSVGIGQISSEVPQNLSASRPQDRQFILSSKKLLLSDSGFYLCAWSGGRINTEAFFGQGTRLTVV.

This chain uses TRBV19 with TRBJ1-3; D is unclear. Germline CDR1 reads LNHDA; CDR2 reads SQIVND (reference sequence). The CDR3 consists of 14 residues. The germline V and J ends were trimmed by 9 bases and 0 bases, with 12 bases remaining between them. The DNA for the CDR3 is TGTGCCAGCACCGGGAGTCGCTCTGGAAACACCATATATTTT. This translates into CASTGSRSGNTIYF.

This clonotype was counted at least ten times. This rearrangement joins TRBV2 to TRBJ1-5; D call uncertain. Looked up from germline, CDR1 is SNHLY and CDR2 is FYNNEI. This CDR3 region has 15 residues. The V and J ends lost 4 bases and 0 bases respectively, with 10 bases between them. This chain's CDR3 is CASSVRGYSNQPQHF. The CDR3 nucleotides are TGTGCCAGCAGTGTACGAGGTTATAGCAATCAGCCCCAGCATTTT.

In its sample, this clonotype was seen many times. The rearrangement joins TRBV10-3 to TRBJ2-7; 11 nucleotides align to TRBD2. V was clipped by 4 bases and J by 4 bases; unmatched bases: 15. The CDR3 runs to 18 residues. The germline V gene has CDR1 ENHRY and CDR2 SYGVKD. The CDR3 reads CAISGSWGTSGPIYEQYF. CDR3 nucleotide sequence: TGTGCCATCAGTGGATCGTGGGGGACTAGCGGACCGATTTACGAGCAGTACTTC.

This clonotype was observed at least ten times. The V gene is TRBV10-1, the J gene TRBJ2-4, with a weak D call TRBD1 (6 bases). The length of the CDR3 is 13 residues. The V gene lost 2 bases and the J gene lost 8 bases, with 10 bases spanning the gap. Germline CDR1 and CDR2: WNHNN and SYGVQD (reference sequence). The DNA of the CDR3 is TGCGCCAGCAGTGAGCACAGGGCAGACATTCAGTACTTC. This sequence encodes CASSEHRADIQYF.

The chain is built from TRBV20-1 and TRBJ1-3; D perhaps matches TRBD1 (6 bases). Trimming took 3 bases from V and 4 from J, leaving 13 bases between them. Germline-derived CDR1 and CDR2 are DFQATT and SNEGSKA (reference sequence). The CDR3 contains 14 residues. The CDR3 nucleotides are TGCAGTGCTAGTTCTTATGGACAGGGAAACACCATATATTTT. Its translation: CSASSYGQGNTIYF.

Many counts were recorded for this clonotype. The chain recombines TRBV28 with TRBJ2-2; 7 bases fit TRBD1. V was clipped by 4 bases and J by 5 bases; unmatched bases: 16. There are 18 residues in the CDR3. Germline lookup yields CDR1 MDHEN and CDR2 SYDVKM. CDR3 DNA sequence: TGTGCCAGCAGTTCCGAGGAAGGGACAGTCGGACCAACCGGGGAGCTGTTTTTT. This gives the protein CASSSEEGTVGPTGELFF.

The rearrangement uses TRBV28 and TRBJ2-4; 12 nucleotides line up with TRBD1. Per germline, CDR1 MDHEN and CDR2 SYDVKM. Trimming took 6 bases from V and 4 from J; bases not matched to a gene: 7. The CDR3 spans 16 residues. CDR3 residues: CASRGQGARGKNIQYF. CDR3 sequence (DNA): TGTGCCAGCAGGGGACAGGGGGCGAGGGGTAAAAACATTCAGTACTTC.

CDR3 residues: CASSLTPGVGGPAFF. CDR3 DNA: TGTGCCAGCAGTCTAACCCCAGGGGTCGGTGGGCCAGCTTTCTTT. The gene calls are TRBV27 and TRBJ1-1; maybe TRBD1 (6 bases). Trimming cost V 5 bases and J 10 bases, with 23 bases left between them. This CDR3 is built from 15 residues. Germline CDR1 MNHEY, CDR2 SMNVEV (reference sequence).

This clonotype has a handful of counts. The CDR3 region is CASSVAPGGEQPQHF. The CDR3 nucleotides are TGTGCCAGCAGCGTAGCTCCTGGAGGGGAACAGCCCCAGCATTTT. This chain connects TRBV9 to TRBJ1-5, with a possible D match to TRBD1 (5 bases). This CDR3 region has 15 residues. CDR1 and CDR2 (germline): SGDLS, YYNGEE. Trimming took off 0 bases at V and 7 bases at J, with 14 bases between the two ends.

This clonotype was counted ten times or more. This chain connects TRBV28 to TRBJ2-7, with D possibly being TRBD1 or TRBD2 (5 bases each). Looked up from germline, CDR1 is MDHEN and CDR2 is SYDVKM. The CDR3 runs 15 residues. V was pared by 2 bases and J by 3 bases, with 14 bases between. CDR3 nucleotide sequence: TGTGCCAGCAGTTTAAACCGGGACGGAAGCTACGAGCAGTACTTC. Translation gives CASSLNRDGSYEQYF.

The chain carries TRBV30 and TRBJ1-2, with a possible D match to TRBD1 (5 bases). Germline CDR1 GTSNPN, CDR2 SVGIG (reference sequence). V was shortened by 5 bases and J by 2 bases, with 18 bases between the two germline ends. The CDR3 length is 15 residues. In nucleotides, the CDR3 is TGTGCCTGGCGGGCAGGGCTAGCTCGAAACTATGGCTACACCTTC. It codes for CAWRAGLARNYGYTF.

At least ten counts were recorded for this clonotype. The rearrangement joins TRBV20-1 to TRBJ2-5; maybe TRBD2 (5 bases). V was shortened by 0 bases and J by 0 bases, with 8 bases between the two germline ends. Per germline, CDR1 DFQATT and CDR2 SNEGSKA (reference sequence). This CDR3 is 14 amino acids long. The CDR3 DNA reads TGCAGTGCTAGAGATGACGGGAACCAAGAGACCCAGTACTTC. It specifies CSARDDGNQETQYF.

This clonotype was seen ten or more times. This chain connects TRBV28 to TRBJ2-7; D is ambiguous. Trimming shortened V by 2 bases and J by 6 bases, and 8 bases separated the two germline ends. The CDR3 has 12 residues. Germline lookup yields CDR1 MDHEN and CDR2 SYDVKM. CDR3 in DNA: TGTGCCAGCAGTTTAGGAGAGCGCGAGCAGTACTTC. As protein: CASSLGEREQYF.

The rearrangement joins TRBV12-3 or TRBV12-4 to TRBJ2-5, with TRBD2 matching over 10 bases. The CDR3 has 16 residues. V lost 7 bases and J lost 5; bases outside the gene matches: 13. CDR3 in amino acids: CASTLSSGSWSETQYF. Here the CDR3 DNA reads TGTGCCAGCACACTATCTAGCGGGAGTTGGTCGGAGACCCAGTACTTC.